This is a list of T cell receptor beta chains from one sample in a study of immune characterization of retroperitoneal liposarcoma. TCRdb fed the PCR reads into MiXCR, producing one record per CDR3 protein. The sample contains under 2,000 distinct CDR3 sequences, around 50% of which appear only once. The specimen sequenced was tumor tissue. The origin of the receptors is a female donor with retroperitoneal liposarcoma. CDR3s include the opening cysteine and the closing phenylalanine or tryptophan. A D gene is named only where the DNA matches it firmly. The listing skips clone size in some rows; elsewhere it reads once, few, many or a size class.

DNA,CDR3,V,J,size,D
TGTGCCAGCCGAGGCGGTAGACAGGGATCGGTTGAGCAGTTCTTC,CASRGGRQGSVEQFF,TRBV7-8,TRBJ2-1,few,TRBD1
TGTGCCAGCAGTAAGGGGGAGGGCTACAATGAGCAGTTCTTC,CASSKGEGYNEQFF,TRBV25-1,TRBJ2-1,-,-
TGTGCCAGCAGTCGGGACCCTGACCAAGAGACCCAGTTCTTC,CASSRDPDQETQFF,TRBV6-1,TRBJ2-1,large,-
TGTGCCAGCAGCCCGGGACAGGGAGTCTACAATGAGCAGTACTTC,CASSPGQGVYNEQYF,TRBV6-1,TRBJ2-7,-,TRBD1
TGTGCCAGCAGTTATCAGGTTTCTAACACTGAAGCTTTCTTT,CASSYQVSNTEAFF,TRBV12-3/TRBV12-4,TRBJ1-1,-,-
TGTGCCAGCAGTTACAACAGGGTTAATTCACCCCTCCACTTT,CASSYNRVNSPLHF,TRBV6-5,TRBJ1-6,-,-
TGTGCCAGCAGCCCAAGGCCGGGACAGGGGGGCAATGAGCAGTTCTTC,CASSPRPGQGGNEQFF,TRBV7-6,TRBJ2-1,-,TRBD1
TGTGCCGCCAGCCATTTCTACGAGCAGTACTTC,CAASHFYEQYF,TRBV6-1,TRBJ2-7,-,-
TGTGCCAGCAGCTCCCTCGGGATAGAGACCTACAATGAGCAGTTCTTC,CASSSLGIETYNEQFF,TRBV6-1,TRBJ2-1,-,-
TGTGCCAGCAGCTTAGGCGGGGCGGGAGCTATTAAGACCCAGTACTTC,CASSLGGAGAIKTQYF,TRBV7-6,TRBJ2-5,-,TRBD2
TGTGCCAGCAGTGAGACAGGCCACTCCTACGAGCAGTACTTC,CASSETGHSYEQYF,TRBV6-1,TRBJ2-7,-,-
TGTGCCAGCAGTTTAGCCCCCGGGGCCGGTGGAGAGACCCAGTACTTC,CASSLAPGAGGETQYF,TRBV12-3/TRBV12-4,TRBJ2-5,-,-
TGTGCCAGCAGTTACACTAGTCGTGGGCTCACTGAAGCTTTCTTT,CASSYTSRGLTEAFF,TRBV6-6,TRBJ1-1,-,-
TGTGCCAGCAGTTTACAGGGGGAAGAAGAGACCCAGTACTTC,CASSLQGEEETQYF,TRBV6-1,TRBJ2-5,-,TRBD1
TGTGCCAGCAGTACCGGACAGGGGCGGTTCTTC,CASSTGQGRFF,TRBV12-3/TRBV12-4,TRBJ2-5,large,TRBD1
TGTGCCAGCAGCCTACCAGCTAGGGTGGGGAAAGAGACCCAGTACTTC,CASSLPARVGKETQYF,TRBV7-8,TRBJ2-5,-,-
TGTGCCAGCAGACTACAGGGCTACGGGGAGCAGTTCTTC,CASRLQGYGEQFF,TRBV6-1,TRBJ2-1,once,-
TGTGCCAGCAGAACAGGGGCCACTAATGAGCAGTACTTC,CASRTGATNEQYF,TRBV27,TRBJ2-7,-,TRBD1
TGTGCCAGCAGTTACTCAGGACTAGGGGCAGAGACCCAGTACTTC,CASSYSGLGAETQYF,TRBV6-5,TRBJ2-5,few,TRBD2
TGTGCCAGAAGCTTGGGGCGGGAGGGCCTTAATGAGACCCAGTACTTC,CARSLGREGLNETQYF,TRBV5-3,TRBJ2-5,-,TRBD2
TGTGCCAGCAGTGGGACACTTGGACTAGTGATCGAGCAGTACTTC,CASSGTLGLVIEQYF,TRBV6-1,TRBJ2-7,-,TRBD2
TGCGCCAGCAGTCCAGGACAGGGTCGACCCTACGAGCAGTACTTC,CASSPGQGRPYEQYF,TRBV10-1,TRBJ2-7,-,TRBD1
TGTGCCAGCAGCTTAAAGCCTAGCGGTACTCACGAGCAGTTCTTC,CASSLKPSGTHEQFF,TRBV7-2,TRBJ2-1,-,TRBD2
TGTGCCAGCAGTGATCCTAGGGGGGCCGGAGAGACCCAGTTCTTC,CASSDPRGAGETQFF,TRBV25-1,TRBJ2-1,medium-sized,-
TGTGCCACCGACCGGACAGGGAAAGAGACCCAGTACTTC,CATDRTGKETQYF,TRBV6-1,TRBJ2-5,medium-sized,TRBD1
TGTGCCAGCAGCTTTAACGGGGGCTTTGAGCAGTTCTTC,CASSFNGGFEQFF,TRBV7-2,TRBJ2-1,large,-
TGTGCCAGCAGTGCCCTTCTTAGCTCTGGGGCCAACGTCCTGACTTTC,CASSALLSSGANVLTF,TRBV6-1,TRBJ2-6,-,-
TGTGCCAGCAGAGACGAGCGGGAGGCGGGGGAGACCCAGTACTTC,CASRDEREAGETQYF,TRBV12-3/TRBV12-4,TRBJ2-5,few,TRBD2
TGTGCCAGCAGTTACTCTACAGGGAAATACAATGAGCAGTTCTTC,CASSYSTGKYNEQFF,TRBV6-5,TRBJ2-1,-,-
TGCGCCAGCAGTGATCTCTTTCTGGGGACGGAGACCCAGTACTTC,CASSDLFLGTETQYF,TRBV10-2,TRBJ2-5,-,-
TGTGCCAGCAGCCGACGGACTAGCGGCACTTACAATGAGCAGTTCTTC,CASSRRTSGTYNEQFF,TRBV11-3,TRBJ2-1,few,TRBD2
TGTGCCAGCAGTGAATGGACAGGGAACAATGAGCAGTTCTTC,CASSEWTGNNEQFF,TRBV25-1,TRBJ2-1,once,TRBD1
TGTGCCAGCAGCTTAGACAATGGGGCCTACAGTGAGCAGTTCTTC,CASSLDNGAYSEQFF,TRBV7-3,TRBJ2-1,once,-
TGTGCCAGCAGACGCAGAGCTAGCGGGGGGTACAATGAGCAGTTCTTC,CASRRRASGGYNEQFF,TRBV6-5,TRBJ2-1,-,TRBD2
TGTGCCAGCAGTGGGCTAGCGGGAGTACATGAGCAGTTCTTC,CASSGLAGVHEQFF,TRBV6-1,TRBJ2-1,large,TRBD2
TGTGCCAGCAGAGCCCCGGACGGAATGGGGTACACAGCGGCAGATACGCAGTATTTT,CASRAPDGMGYTAADTQYF,TRBV12-3/TRBV12-4,TRBJ2-3,few,-
TGTGCCAGCAGCTTTGGGCAGCCGGGGGAGACCCAGTTCTTC,CASSFGQPGETQFF,TRBV7-2,TRBJ2-1,-,-
TGTGCCAGCAGTTACGCCGCCTACGAGCAGTTCTTC,CASSYAAYEQFF,TRBV6-9,TRBJ2-1,-,-
TGTGCCAGCCGGGGGCCTTACGACGAGCAGTTCTTC,CASRGPYDEQFF,TRBV6-1,TRBJ2-1,-,-
TGTGCCAGCACTCGCCAGGGGGCGGGTGAGCAGTTCTTC,CASTRQGAGEQFF,TRBV27,TRBJ2-1,few,TRBD1
TGTGCCAGCAGCCTGAATGTGGGATCAGATACGCAGTATTTT,CASSLNVGSDTQYF,TRBV5-6,TRBJ2-3,-,-